The entry below gives a single T cell receptor (beta chain) sequence along with its context. A second PCR, run for about 7 to 12 cycles, used a sample-barcoded 5' primer plus a J-beta primer mix. TCRdb itself ran the 5' RACE reads through MiXCR, one entry per CDR3 protein. The table records around 800,000 distinct CDR3 sequences, roughly 24% of them present only once. These data belong to a study of blood T cells in healthy people across ages. Total RNA, at least 5.5 micrograms per sample, came from PBMCs. With 5 bases clipped from V and 2 bases from J, the junction kept 8 bases outside the gene matches. There are 16 residues in the CDR3. Germline V gives CDR1 SGHRS, CDR2 YFSETQ. This sample was shared with a second study, whose subject was T cells of mothers and their children. That paper states: Donation came from three healthy Caucasian mothers together with their six children. In related and unrelated pairs alike, thymic selection shapes TCR recombination output, with inherited differences minor.

The source is a boy between 10 and 17 years old in good health. V gene TRBV5-1 combines with J gene TRBJ2-3; 10 positions match TRBD2. The sample taken for sequencing was blood. The CDR3 loop is CASREIAGGPTDTQYF. The CDR3 DNA reads as TGCGCCAGCAGAGAAATAGCGGGGGGCCCCACAGATACGCAGTATTTT.